The text below deals with one T cell receptor beta chain. Antigen specificity is unknown. Germline CDR1 is SGDLS and CDR2 is YYNGEE. The V end was cut by 0 bases, the J end by 3 bases, with 12 bases between. This CDR3 has 15 residues. This sample stems from a study of cytomegalovirus exposure and HLA in healthy donors. Study-wide results and caveats: Using the classifier, cytomegalovirus status was reportedly diagnosed with high specificity and sensitivity. In a later analysis, compared with equally common non-associated chains, HLA-associated beta chains were more expanded. Common viral pathogens seemed to be connected with several of the most significant clusters, according to a later analysis.

Primers: 60 Vbeta forward and 13 Jbeta reverse. Measured with immunoSEQ multiplex PCR; TCRdb has only the in-frame clones, and not every one. The sample has 80,000 or so clones, around 84% seen once. The sequenced sample was PBMCs. The receptor was isolated from a man in his forties in good health and CMV-seronegative. The gene calls are TRBV9 and TRBJ1-1; possible D gene TRBD1, 5 bases. The DNA of the CDR3 is TGTGCCAGCAGCGTAGGGGCAGGGTTGCACACTGAAGCTTTCTTT. It translates to CASSVGAGLHTEAFF.